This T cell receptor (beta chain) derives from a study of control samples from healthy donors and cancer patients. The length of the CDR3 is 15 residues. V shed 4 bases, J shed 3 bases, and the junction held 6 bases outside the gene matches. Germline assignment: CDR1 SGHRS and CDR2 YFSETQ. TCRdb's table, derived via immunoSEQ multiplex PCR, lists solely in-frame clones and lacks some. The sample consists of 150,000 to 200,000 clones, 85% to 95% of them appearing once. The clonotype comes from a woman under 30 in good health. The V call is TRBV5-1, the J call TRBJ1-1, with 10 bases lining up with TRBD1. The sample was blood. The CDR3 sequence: CASSTEGTGDTEAFF. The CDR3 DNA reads TGCGCCAGCAGCACGGAAGGGACAGGGGACACTGAAGCTTTCTTT.